Following are 23 T cell receptor beta chains from one sample sequenced in a study of blood T cell repertoires in COVID-19. Some clones are missing from TCRdb's copy, which holds only in-frame ones; the method was immunoSEQ multiplex PCR. The sample holds 200,000 to 300,000 clones; around 88% are singletons and the top ten take 3% to 4%. Sequencing was carried out using PBMCs or T cells enriched from blood (not recorded which). The source of these receptors is a woman aged 40 to 49 with acute COVID-19.

The chain joins TRBV7-9 to TRBJ2-2, with TRBD2 matching 10 bases. V dropped 2 bases and J dropped 4; count of bases not matched to a gene: 7. The CDR3 loop spans 17 amino acids. Germline loops: CDR1 SEHNR, CDR2 FQNEAQ (reference sequence). The CDR3 region is CASSLLTSGISTGELFF. DNA for the CDR3: TGTGCCAGCAGCTTACTCACTAGCGGGATATCCACCGGGGAGCTGTTTTTT.

V gene TRBV9 combines with J gene TRBJ1-5; D not certain. This CDR3 spans 14 amino acids. From germline, CDR1 is SGDLS and CDR2 YYNGEE. Trimming stripped 0 bases from V and 6 bases from J, with 10 bases between. As DNA, the CDR3 is TGTGCCAGCAGCGTAGGAGGGTTTAGTCAGCCCCAGCATTTT. It yields the protein CASSVGGFSQPQHF.

The chain has TRBV21-1 and TRBJ2-1; TRBD2 is the table's D call and was not checked against the DNA. TRBV21-1 is given as a pseudogene. The CDR3 is 18 amino acids. CDR3 DNA: TGTGCCAGCAGCCCCAGCGGGAGGGCTGCAAGGTCCTACAATGAGCAGTTCTTC. Amino acids: CASSPSGRAARSYNEQFF.

V is TRBV11-2 and J is TRBJ2-7, with 12 bases identical to TRBD2. CDR1 SGHAT and CDR2 FQNNGV come from the germline V gene. Trimming at V came to 5 bases and at J to 4 bases, leaving 6 bases not matched to a gene. CDR3 length: 15 amino acids. CDR3 residues: CASSLKTSGSYEQYF. CDR3 nucleotides: TGTGCCAGCAGCCTAAAGACTAGCGGGAGTTACGAGCAGTACTTC.

The chain uses TRBV24-1 and TRBJ2-3; 8 bases are a match to TRBD2. The CDR3 spans 15 residues. The germline gives CDR1 KGHDR, CDR2 SFDVKD. V gave up 8 bases and J gave up 1 base; unmatched junction bases: 7. CDR3 protein: CATTAGTRGTDTQYF. The DNA for the CDR3 is TGTGCCACCACTGCCGGGACTAGGGGCACAGATACGCAGTATTTT.

The rearrangement uses TRBV9 and TRBJ2-3; D possibly corresponds to TRBD2 (5 bases). Germline V gene sequence: CDR1 SGDLS, CDR2 YYNGEE. V gave up 4 bases and J gave up 4 bases, with 19 bases separating them. This CDR3 contains 16 residues. Here the CDR3 DNA reads TGTGCCAGCAGCTTAGGCCCTAGCCTCGGATCAGATACGCAGTATTTT. Translated, it gives CASSLGPSLGSDTQYF.

This clone is a singleton in its sample. The chain combines TRBV5-6 with TRBJ2-2; 8 bases match TRBD2. Germline V lookup: CDR1 SGHDT, CDR2 YYEEEE. This CDR3 region has 14 residues. After removal of 4 bases from V and 4 bases from J, the junction contained 3 bases not matched to a gene. This CDR3 reads CASSDAGGTGELFF. The CDR3 nucleotides are TGTGCCAGCAGCGATGCGGGGGGCACCGGGGAGCTGTTTTTT.

The chain recombines TRBV2 with TRBJ2-7; a weak D match, TRBD1 (5 bases). This CDR3 contains 15 residues. With 3 bases removed from V and 3 bases from J, the gap between germline ends came to 15 bases. CDR1 and CDR2 (germline): SNHLY, FYNNEI. The CDR3 region is CASSDRTQKLYEQYF. The CDR3, as DNA: TGTGCCAGCAGTGACCGGACACAGAAACTCTACGAGCAGTACTTC.

The chain employs TRBV12-5 and TRBJ2-3; 7 bases are shared with TRBD2. CDR1 and CDR2 (germline): LGHNT, FRNRAP. CDR3 size: 13 residues. V was clipped by 11 bases and J by 5 bases; unmatched bases: 10. The CDR3 loop is CAVLGLVEDTQYF. The CDR3 nucleotides are TGTGCTGTCCTAGGACTAGTTGAAGATACGCAGTATTTT.

This clone was found a few times. The gene calls are TRBV30 and TRBJ1-1, with D unresolved. V lost 4 bases to trimming and J lost 2 bases, with 14 bases between them. The CDR3 contains 14 residues. In germline, CDR1 is GTSNPN, CDR2 SVGIG (reference sequence). CDR3 protein: CAWMFVTANTEAFF. CDR3 in DNA: TGTGCCTGGATGTTTGTTACAGCCAACACTGAAGCTTTCTTT.

The sample holds a few counts of this clone. This chain links TRBV30 with TRBJ2-7, with 9 bases identical to TRBD2. The CDR3 is 14 residues long. In germline, CDR1 is GTSNPN, CDR2 SVGIG (reference sequence). V trimming: 4 bases; J trimming: 7 bases; junction bases outside the gene matches: 11. Here the CDR3 DNA reads TGTGCCTGGAAAAAGTTACTAGCGGGCTTTGAGCAGTACTTC. Protein product: CAWKKLLAGFEQYF.

This clone has just one count. The rearrangement uses TRBV30 and TRBJ2-7; D unclear. The CDR3 is made up of 13 amino acids. V dropped 0 bases and J dropped 6 bases, with 12 bases sitting between them. Per germline, CDR1 GTSNPN and CDR2 SVGIG (reference sequence). CDR3 DNA: TGTGCCTGGAGTGTTCGTGTTTTCGGCGAGCAGTACTTC. Its translation is CAWSVRVFGEQYF.

The table lists this clone with a count of one. The chain couples TRBV9 to TRBJ1-2, with 9 bases that match TRBD1. The CDR3 is 16 amino acids. V lost 4 bases and J lost 7; bases outside the gene matches: 14. Germline lookup yields CDR1 SGDLS and CDR2 YYNGEE. CDR3 loop: CASSPTAGTGFFGYTF. Here the CDR3 DNA reads TGTGCCAGCAGCCCAACCGCCGGGACAGGGTTTTTTGGCTACACCTTC.

The chain is built from TRBV14 and TRBJ2-1; D unclear. The CDR3 sequence is 14 residues long. Germline-derived CDR1 and CDR2 are SGHDN and FVKESK. V lost 1 base to trimming and J lost 8 bases, with 12 bases between them. The CDR3 DNA is TGTGCCAGCAGCCAAGTTGGAGTTCTCCATGAGCAGTTCTTC. Translation gives CASSQVGVLHEQFF.

The chain is built from TRBV2 and TRBJ1-2; D is unresolved. The germline gives CDR1 SNHLY, CDR2 FYNNEI. V shed 3 bases and J shed 1 base, with 3 bases lying between them. The CDR3 has 12 residues. The CDR3 loop reads CASSDSNYGYTF. The CDR3 coding sequence is TGTGCCAGCAGTGACAGTAACTATGGCTACACCTTC.

This clone appeared a single time. The chain uses TRBV12-3 or TRBV12-4 and TRBJ2-1, with 11 bases lining up with TRBD1. CDR3 length: 12 amino acids. V was pared by 7 bases and J by 10 bases, with 3 bases of the junction left unmatched. CDR3 amino acids: CASKDRGQEQFF. In DNA form, the CDR3 reads TGTGCCAGCAAGGACAGGGGGCAAGAGCAGTTCTTC.

A single count supports this clone. This chain connects TRBV24-1 to TRBJ1-3; D is uncertain. The CDR3 sequence is 15 residues long. Per germline, CDR1 KGHDR and CDR2 SFDVKD. The V end was cut by 0 bases, the J end by 2 bases, with 7 bases between. The CDR3 sequence: CATSDLEGAGNTIYF. CDR3 nucleotides: TGTGCCACCAGTGATTTGGAGGGCGCTGGAAACACCATATATTTT.

This chain uses TRBV11-3 with TRBJ1-1; perhaps TRBD1 as D (6 bases). This CDR3 is 16 amino acids long. Trimming removed 1 base at V and 2 bases at J, with 14 bases between. CDR1 and CDR2 from the germline V gene are SGHNT and YENEEA. Written as DNA, the CDR3 is TGTGCCAGCAGCTTAGCTCTGGGGACAACCAACACTGAAGCTTTCTTT. It codes for CASSLALGTTNTEAFF.

The rearrangement joins TRBV30 to TRBJ2-7, with 8 bases matching TRBD1. There are 13 residues in the CDR3. The trim removed 2 bases at V and 3 bases at J, leaving 3 bases unmatched. Germline lookup yields CDR1 GTSNPN and CDR2 SVGIG (reference sequence). The CDR3 sequence is CAWSSTGGYEQYF. The CDR3 DNA follows: TGTGCCTGGAGTTCCACAGGGGGCTACGAGCAGTACTTC.

The sample holds one count of this clone. The gene calls are TRBV7-6 and TRBJ2-7, with 7 bases identical to TRBD1. Germline trimming cut 1 base from V and 2 bases from J; bases unmatched to any gene: 2. The V gene's germline CDR1 is SGHVS and CDR2 FNYEAQ. This CDR3 has 14 residues. The CDR3 loop reads CASSLGQGTYEQYF. In nucleotides, the CDR3 is TGTGCCAGCAGCTTAGGACAGGGAACCTACGAGCAGTACTTC.

The V call is TRBV11-2, the J call TRBJ2-1; 7 nucleotides line up with TRBD2. The CDR3 totals 17 residues. The germline V gene encodes CDR1 SGHAT and CDR2 FQNNGV. V shed 2 bases, J shed 4 bases, and the junction held 11 bases outside the gene matches. In nucleotides, the CDR3 is TGTGCCAGCAGCTTACGCCCTGTGGGGGGGGGATACAATGAGCAGTTCTTC. It translates to CASSLRPVGGGYNEQFF.

This clone was counted only a few times. At the DNA level, this CDR3 is encoded by other sequences in the same sample as well. The rearrangement uses TRBV12-3 or TRBV12-4 and TRBJ1-1, with a tentative D call TRBD1 (5 bases). CDR3 length equals 12 residues. V lost 3 bases and J lost 6, with 8 bases in between. CDR3 nucleotides: TGTGCCAGCAGTTTCCCGGGGGCTGAAGCTTTCTTT. Translating gives CASSFPGAEAFF.

The chain has TRBV30 and TRBJ1-3; a weak D match, TRBD1 (5 bases). CDR1 GTSNPN and CDR2 SVGIG come from the germline V gene (reference sequence). The CDR3 runs 14 residues. With 3 bases removed from V and 3 bases from J, the gap between germline ends came to 12 bases. In nucleotides, the CDR3 is TGTGCCTGGAGGGCACCGGGGGGTGGAAACACCATATATTTT. Amino acid sequence: CAWRAPGGGNTIYF.